This record concerns one T cell receptor beta chain sequence. Its antigen is not known. The sample belongs to a study of T cell repertoires in cytomegalovirus infection. Study as a whole: Matching HLA type, along with CMV infection, was indicated by public TCR beta signatures. Notes on the study in general: Summed frequency of public TCR beta families distinguished CMV carriers with the relevant HLA.

TCRdb re-derived calls from the reads in MiXCR, one entry per CDR3 protein. This table holds about 570,000 distinct CDR3 sequences, 40% found once. Between the trimmed V and J ends, which lost 5 bases and 10 bases, there was a span of 9 bases. The CDR3 is 11 residues long. CDR1 is SGHTA and CDR2 is FQGNSA in the germline V gene. This TCR derives from a human donor in good health (CMV status not recorded). Some clones in this sample may be carry-over from other donors' samples. The sequencing used cultured PBMCs, collected from culture after CMV antigen stimulation. The V call is TRBV7-2, the J call TRBJ2-1; unclear D gene. In DNA, the CDR3 is TGTGCCAGCAGCCAGTATAGGGAGCAGTTCTTC. It translates to CASSQYREQFF.